What follows is one T cell receptor (beta chain) and its context. Its specificity is not known. CDR1 is ENHRY, CDR2 SYGVKD, per germline. Trimming cost V 0 bases and J 10 bases, with 16 bases left between them. The CDR3 runs 15 residues. The data are from a study of CD8+CD57+ T cells in acquired aplastic anemia. Study summary: Sorted CD4+ and CD8+ cells yielded DNA averaging about 3.2 ug.

In patients chosen for sequencing, flow cytometry had shown CD8+CD57+ cell expansion. The enrolled patients all had severe acquired aplastic anemia. Genomic DNA constituted the template upon which TCR beta VDJ and CDR3 profiling was performed. TCRdb re-called the reads through MiXCR, storing one row per CDR3 protein. In the table there are approximately 300,000 distinct CDR3 sequences, around three fifths of which are singletons. General study findings and limits: Patients shared around 30 CD8+ CDR3 sequences with controls. Levels of CD8+ Simpson's diversity were not significantly distinct in patients versus controls.

This receptor was taken from a human donor with aplastic anemia. The chain has TRBV10-3 and TRBJ2-1; tentative D call: TRBD2 (5 bases). Sample: sorted CD4+, CD8+, or CD8+CD57+ T cells (not recorded which) from PBMCs. The CDR3 is CAISESTRLPGEQFF. The CDR3 bases are TGTGCCATCAGTGAGTCAACGCGTCTCCCGGGGGAGCAGTTCTTC.